The 5 T cell receptor beta chains below all came from one sample that was sequenced in a study of blood T cell repertoires in COVID-19. Repertoires were generated with immunoSEQ multiplex PCR, while TCRdb's copy carries only in-frame clones and drops some. This sample carries roughly 310,000 clones, approximately 90% of them seen once, and the ten largest clones take 4%. Input material: peripheral blood. The origin of the receptors is a woman aged 50 to 60 with active or convalescent COVID-19.

CDR3 sequence (DNA): TGTGCCAGCAGTTACCGGACAGGGGGAGGCTATGGCTACACCTTC. Protein product: CASSYRTGGGYGYTF. V usage is TRBV27 and J usage is TRBJ1-2, with 10 bases lining up with TRBD1. CDR3 length: 15 amino acids. Germline CDR1 is MNHEY and CDR2 is SMNVEV (reference sequence). V dropped 4 bases and J dropped 4; count of bases not matched to a gene: 6.

The V call is TRBV11-2, the J call TRBJ1-1; 9 nucleotides line up with TRBD1. The CDR3 length is 15 residues. V shed 4 bases, J shed 4 bases, and the junction held 7 bases outside the gene matches. The germline V gene encodes CDR1 SGHAT and CDR2 FQNNGV. CDR3 sequence: CASSYTGGVGTEAFF. In nucleotides, the CDR3 is TGTGCCAGCAGCTATACAGGGGGCGTAGGCACTGAAGCTTTCTTT. The variable domain in full, completed from reference TRBV11-2 and TRBJ1-1, reads EAGVAQSPRYKIIEKRQSVAFWCNPISGHATLYWYQQILGQGPKLLIQFQNNGVVDDSQLPKDRFSAERLKGVDSTLKIQPAKLEDSAVYLCASSYTGGVGTEAFFGQGTRLTVV.

The chain uses TRBV2 and TRBJ2-4, with 13 bases matching TRBD2. There are 17 residues in the CDR3. In germline, CDR1 is SNHLY, CDR2 FYNNEI. J lost 0 bases, V lost 6 bases, and 5 bases had no gene match. CDR3 sequence (DNA): TGTGCCAGCAGCGGACTAGCGGGGGCCACAGCCAAAAACATTCAGTACTTC. As protein: CASSGLAGATAKNIQYF.

The J gene is TRBJ2-1, the V gene TRBV3-1 (or the pseudogene TRBV3-2), with a possible D match to TRBD1 (8 bases). The CDR3 is 19 residues long. Between the trimmed V and J ends, which lost 1 base and 8 bases, there was a span of 27 bases. CDR1 is LGHDT and CDR2 is YNNKEL in the germline V gene (reference sequence). CDR3 in amino acids: CASSQAPIPYRGGWDEQFF. The CDR3 region has the DNA TGTGCCAGCAGCCAAGCCCCCATACCCTACAGGGGGGGCTGGGATGAGCAGTTCTTC.

This CDR3 is CASSAPPLHPRSTEAFF. In DNA, the CDR3 is TGTGCCAGCAGTGCTCCTCCCCTTCATCCTAGGAGCACTGAAGCTTTCTTT. The gene calls are TRBV27 and TRBJ1-1; D remains unclear. Per the germline V gene, CDR1 is MNHEY and CDR2 is SMNVEV (reference sequence). This CDR3 has 17 residues. The ends were cut back, 5 bases at V and 4 bases at J, with 23 bases in the middle.